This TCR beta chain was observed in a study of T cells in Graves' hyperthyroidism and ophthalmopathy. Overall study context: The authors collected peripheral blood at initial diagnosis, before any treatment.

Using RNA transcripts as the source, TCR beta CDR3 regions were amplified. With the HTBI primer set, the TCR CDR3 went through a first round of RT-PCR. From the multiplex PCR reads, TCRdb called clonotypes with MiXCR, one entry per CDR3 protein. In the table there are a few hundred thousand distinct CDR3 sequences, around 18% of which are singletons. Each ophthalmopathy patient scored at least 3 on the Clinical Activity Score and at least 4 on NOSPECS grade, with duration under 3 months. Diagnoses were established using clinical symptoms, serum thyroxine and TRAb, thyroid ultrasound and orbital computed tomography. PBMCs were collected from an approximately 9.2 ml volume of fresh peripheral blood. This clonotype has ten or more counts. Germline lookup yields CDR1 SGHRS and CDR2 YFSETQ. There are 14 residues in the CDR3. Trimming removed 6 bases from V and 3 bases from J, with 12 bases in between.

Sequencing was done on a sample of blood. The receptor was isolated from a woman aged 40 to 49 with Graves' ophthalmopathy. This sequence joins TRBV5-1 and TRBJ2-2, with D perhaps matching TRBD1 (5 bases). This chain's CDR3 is CASKRDSDTGELFF. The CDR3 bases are TGCGCCAGCAAACGAGACAGTGACACCGGGGAGCTGTTTTTT.